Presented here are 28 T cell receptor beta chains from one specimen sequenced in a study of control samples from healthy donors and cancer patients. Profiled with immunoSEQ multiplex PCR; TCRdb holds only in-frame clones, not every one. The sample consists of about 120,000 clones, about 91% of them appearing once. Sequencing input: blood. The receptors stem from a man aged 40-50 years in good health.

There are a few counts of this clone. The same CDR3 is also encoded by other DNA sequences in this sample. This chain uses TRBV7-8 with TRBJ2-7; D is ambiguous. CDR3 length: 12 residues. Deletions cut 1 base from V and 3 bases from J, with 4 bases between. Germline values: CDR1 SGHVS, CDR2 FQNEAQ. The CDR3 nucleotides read TGTGCCAGCAGCTTAGGAAGCTACGAGCAGTACTTC. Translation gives CASSLGSYEQYF.

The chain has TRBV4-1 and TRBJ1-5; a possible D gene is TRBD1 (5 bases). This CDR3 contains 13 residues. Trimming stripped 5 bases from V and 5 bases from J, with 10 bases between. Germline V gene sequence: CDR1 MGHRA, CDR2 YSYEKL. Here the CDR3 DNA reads TGCGCCAGCAGCGTCCAGGGCGATCAGCCCCAGCATTTT. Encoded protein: CASSVQGDQPQHF.

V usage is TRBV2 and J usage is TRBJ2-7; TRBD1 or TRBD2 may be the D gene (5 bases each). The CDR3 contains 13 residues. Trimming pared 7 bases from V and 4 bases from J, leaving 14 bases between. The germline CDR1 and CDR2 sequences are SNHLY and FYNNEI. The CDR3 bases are TGTGCCAGCAATCGGGACGGATTTTACGAGCAGTACTTC. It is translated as CASNRDGFYEQYF. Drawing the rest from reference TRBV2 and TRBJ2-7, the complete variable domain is EPEVTQTPSHQVTQMGQEVILRCVPISNHLYFYWYRQILGQKVEFLVSFYNNEISEKSEIFDDQFSVERPDGSNFTLKIRSTKLEDSAMYFCASNRDGFYEQYFGPGTRLTVT.

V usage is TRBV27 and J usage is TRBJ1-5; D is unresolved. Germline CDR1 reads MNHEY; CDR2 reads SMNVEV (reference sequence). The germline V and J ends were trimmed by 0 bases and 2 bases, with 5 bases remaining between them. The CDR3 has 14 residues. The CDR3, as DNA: TGTGCCAGCAGTTTATCAAGGGGCAATCAGCCCCAGCATTTT. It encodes CASSLSRGNQPQHF.

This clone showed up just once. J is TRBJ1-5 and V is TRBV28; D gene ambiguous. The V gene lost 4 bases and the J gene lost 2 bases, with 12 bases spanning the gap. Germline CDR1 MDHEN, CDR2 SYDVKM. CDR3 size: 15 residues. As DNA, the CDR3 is TGTGCCAGCAGTTCCCCGGGTGAGCGCAATCAGCCCCAGCATTTT. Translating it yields CASSSPGERNQPQHF.

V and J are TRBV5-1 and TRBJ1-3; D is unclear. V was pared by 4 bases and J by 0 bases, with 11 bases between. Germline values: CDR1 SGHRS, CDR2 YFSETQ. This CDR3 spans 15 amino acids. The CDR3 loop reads CASSADGSSGNTIYF. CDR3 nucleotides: TGCGCCAGCAGCGCCGACGGGAGCTCTGGAAACACCATATATTTT.

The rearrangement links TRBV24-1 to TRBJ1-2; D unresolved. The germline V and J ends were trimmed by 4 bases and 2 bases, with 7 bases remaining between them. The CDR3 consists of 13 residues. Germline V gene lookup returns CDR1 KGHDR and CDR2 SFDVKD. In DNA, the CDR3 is TGTGCCACCAGTGAACGACTGAACTATGGCTACACCTTC. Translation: CATSERLNYGYTF.

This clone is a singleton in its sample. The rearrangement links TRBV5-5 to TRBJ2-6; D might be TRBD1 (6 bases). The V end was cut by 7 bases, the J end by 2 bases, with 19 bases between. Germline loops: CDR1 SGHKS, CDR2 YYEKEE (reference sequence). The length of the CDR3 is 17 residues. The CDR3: CASEQGQGLTGANVLTF. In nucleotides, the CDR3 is TGTGCCAGCGAGCAGGGGCAGGGATTAACTGGGGCCAACGTCCTGACTTTC.

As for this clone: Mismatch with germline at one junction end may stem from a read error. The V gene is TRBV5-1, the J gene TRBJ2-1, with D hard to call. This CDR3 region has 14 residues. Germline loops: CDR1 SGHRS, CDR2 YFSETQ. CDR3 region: CASSLRDSNNEQFF. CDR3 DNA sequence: TGCGCCAGCAGCTTGAGAGACTCCAACAATGAGCAGTTCTTC.

As DNA, the CDR3 is TGTGCCAGCAGTAAACTAGCGGGGGACCCCATCGAGACCCAGTACTTC. The encoded protein is CASSKLAGDPIETQYF. The chain links TRBV27 to TRBJ2-5; TRBD2 matches at 11 bases. The germline V gene encodes CDR1 MNHEY and CDR2 SMNVEV (reference sequence). Trimming at V came to 5 bases and at J to 5 bases, leaving 10 bases not matched to a gene. The length of the CDR3 is 16 residues.

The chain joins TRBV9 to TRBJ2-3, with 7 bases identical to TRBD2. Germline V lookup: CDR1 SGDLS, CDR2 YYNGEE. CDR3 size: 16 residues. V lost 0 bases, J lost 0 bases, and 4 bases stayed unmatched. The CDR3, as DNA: TGTGCCAGCAGCGTAGCTGGTAGCGGGAGCACAGATACGCAGTATTTT. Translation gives CASSVAGSGSTDTQYF.

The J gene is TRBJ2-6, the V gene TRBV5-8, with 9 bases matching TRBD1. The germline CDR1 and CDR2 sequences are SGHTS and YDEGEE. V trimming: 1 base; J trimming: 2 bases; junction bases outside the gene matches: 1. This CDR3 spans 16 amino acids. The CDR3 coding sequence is TGTGCCAGCAGCTTGTGGACAGGGGCTGGGGCCAACGTCCTGACTTTC. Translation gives CASSLWTGAGANVLTF.

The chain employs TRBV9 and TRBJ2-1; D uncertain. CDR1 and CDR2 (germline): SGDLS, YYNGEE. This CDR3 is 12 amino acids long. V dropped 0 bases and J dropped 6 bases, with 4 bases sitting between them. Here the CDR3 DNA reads TGTGCCAGCAGCGTAGATCTCAATGAGCAGTTCTTC. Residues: CASSVDLNEQFF.

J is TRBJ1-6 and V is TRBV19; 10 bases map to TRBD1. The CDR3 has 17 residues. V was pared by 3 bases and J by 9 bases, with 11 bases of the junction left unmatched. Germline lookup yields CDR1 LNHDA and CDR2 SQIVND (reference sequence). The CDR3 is CASSIRRPGQGFSPLHF. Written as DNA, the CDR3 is TGTGCCAGTAGTATTAGACGACCGGGACAGGGGTTTTCACCCCTCCACTTT.

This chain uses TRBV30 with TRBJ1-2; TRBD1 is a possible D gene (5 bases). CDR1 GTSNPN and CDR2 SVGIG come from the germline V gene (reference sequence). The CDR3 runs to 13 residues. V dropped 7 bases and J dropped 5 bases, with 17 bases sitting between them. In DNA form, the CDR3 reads TGTGCCTTGTACTGGCAGGGAGGGTATGGCTACACCTTC. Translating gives CALYWQGGYGYTF.

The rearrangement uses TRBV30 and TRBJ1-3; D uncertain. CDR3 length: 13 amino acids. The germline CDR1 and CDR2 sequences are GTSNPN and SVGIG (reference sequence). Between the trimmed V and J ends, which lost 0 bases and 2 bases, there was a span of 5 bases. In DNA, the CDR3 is TGTGCCTGGAGTGTGGCGGCTGGAAACACCATATATTTT. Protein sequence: CAWSVAAGNTIYF.

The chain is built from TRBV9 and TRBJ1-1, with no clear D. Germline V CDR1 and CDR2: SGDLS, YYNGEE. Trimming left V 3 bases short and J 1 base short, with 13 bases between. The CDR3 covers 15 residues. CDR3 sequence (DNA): TGTGCCAGCAGCGCGCAATCAACGGGGAACACTGAAGCTTTCTTT. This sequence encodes CASSAQSTGNTEAFF.

CDR3 sequence (DNA): TGTGCCAGCAGTAAGCGGGGGGAAGGGTACAATGAGCAGTTCTTC. This sequence encodes CASSKRGEGYNEQFF. The V gene is TRBV6-6, the J gene TRBJ2-1; 9 nucleotides line up with TRBD2. Per germline, CDR1 MNHNY and CDR2 SVGAGI (reference sequence). This CDR3 comprises 15 residues. Germline trimming cut 5 bases from V and 4 bases from J; bases unmatched to any gene: 6.

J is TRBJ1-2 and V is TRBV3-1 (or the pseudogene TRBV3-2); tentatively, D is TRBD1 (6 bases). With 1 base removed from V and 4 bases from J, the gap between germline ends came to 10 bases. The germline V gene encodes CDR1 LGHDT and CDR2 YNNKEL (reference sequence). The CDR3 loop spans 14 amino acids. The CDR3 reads CASSQAGAPYGYTF. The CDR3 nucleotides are TGTGCCAGCAGCCAAGCAGGGGCACCCTATGGCTACACCTTC.

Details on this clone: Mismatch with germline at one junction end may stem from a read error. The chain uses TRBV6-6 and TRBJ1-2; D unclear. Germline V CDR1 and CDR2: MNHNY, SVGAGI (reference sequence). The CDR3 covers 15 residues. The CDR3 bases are TGTGCCGGCAGTCTAACGGGAACCTTTGGCTATGGCTACACCTTC. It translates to CAGSLTGTFGYGYTF.

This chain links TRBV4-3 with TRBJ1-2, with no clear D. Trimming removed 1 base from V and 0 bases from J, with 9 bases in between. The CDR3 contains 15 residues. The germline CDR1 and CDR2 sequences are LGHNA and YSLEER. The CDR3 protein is CASSQAARSNYGYTF. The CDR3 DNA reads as TGCGCCAGCAGCCAAGCCGCAAGATCTAACTATGGCTACACCTTC.

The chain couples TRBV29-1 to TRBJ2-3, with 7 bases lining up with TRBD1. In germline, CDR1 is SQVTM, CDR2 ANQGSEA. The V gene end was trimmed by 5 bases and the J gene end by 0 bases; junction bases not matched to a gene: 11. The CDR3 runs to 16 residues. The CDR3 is CSVKLRDRDSTDTQYF. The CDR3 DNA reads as TGCAGCGTTAAGCTAAGGGACAGAGATAGCACAGATACGCAGTATTTT.

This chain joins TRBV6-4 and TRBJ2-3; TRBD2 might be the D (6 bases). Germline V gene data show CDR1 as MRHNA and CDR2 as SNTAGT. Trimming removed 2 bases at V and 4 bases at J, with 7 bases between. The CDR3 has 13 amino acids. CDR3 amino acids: CASSDGEADTQYF. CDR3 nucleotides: TGTGCCAGCAGTGACGGGGAGGCAGATACGCAGTATTTT.

The CDR3 here is CASSRQVRSGANVLTF. CDR3 DNA: TGTGCCAGCAGCCGACAGGTCCGCTCTGGGGCCAACGTCCTGACTTTC. This rearrangement joins TRBV5-4 to TRBJ2-6; possibly TRBD1 for D (6 bases). CDR3 length equals 16 residues. The V and J ends lost 4 bases and 0 bases respectively, with 11 bases between them. Germline CDR1 SGHNT, CDR2 YYREEE (reference sequence). Looking up the rest from reference TRBV5-4 and TRBJ2-6 gives the full variable domain: ETGVTQSPTHLIKTRGQQVTLRCSSQSGHNTVSWYQQALGQGPQFIFQYYREEENGRGNFPPRFSGLQFPNYSSELNVNALELDDSALYLCASSRQVRSGANVLTFGAGSRLTVL.

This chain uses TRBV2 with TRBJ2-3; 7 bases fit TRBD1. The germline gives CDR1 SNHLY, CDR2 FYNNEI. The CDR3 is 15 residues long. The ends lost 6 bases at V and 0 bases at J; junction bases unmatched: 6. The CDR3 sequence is CASSAGTASTDTQYF. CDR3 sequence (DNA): TGTGCCAGCAGCGCCGGGACAGCTAGCACAGATACGCAGTATTTT.

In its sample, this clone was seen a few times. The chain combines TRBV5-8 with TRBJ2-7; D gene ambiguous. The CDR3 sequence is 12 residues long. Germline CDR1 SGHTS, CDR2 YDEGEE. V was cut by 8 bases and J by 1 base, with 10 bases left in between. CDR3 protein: CASTPRSYEQYF. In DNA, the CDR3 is TGTGCCAGTACCCCTAGGTCCTACGAGCAGTACTTC.

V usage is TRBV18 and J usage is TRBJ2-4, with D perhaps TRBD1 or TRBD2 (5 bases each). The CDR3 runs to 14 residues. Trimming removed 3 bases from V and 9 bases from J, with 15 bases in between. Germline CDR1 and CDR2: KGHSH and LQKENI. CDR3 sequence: CASSPPSEGSIQYF. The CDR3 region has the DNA TGTGCCAGCTCACCCCCAAGCGAGGGGAGCATTCAGTACTTC. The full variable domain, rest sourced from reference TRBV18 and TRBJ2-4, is NAGVMQNPRHLVRRRGQEARLRCSPMKGHSHVYWYRQLPEEGLKFMVYLQKENIIDESGMPKERFSAEFPKEGPSILRIQQVVRGDSAAYFCASSPPSEGSIQYFGAGTRLSVL.

The CDR3 spells CASSQRKGETQYF. CDR3 coding DNA: TGTGCCAGCAGTCAGAGAAAGGGAGAGACCCAGTACTTC. V and J are TRBV6-5 and TRBJ2-5; D gene ambiguous. The CDR3 consists of 13 residues. Germline V gene sequence: CDR1 MNHEY, CDR2 SVGAGI. The germline V and J ends were trimmed by 5 bases and 4 bases, with 11 bases remaining between them.